This T cell receptor beta chain emerged from a study of blood T cell repertoires in COVID-19. CDR3 size: 15 residues. V was trimmed by 3 bases and J by 2 bases, leaving 13 bases between them. Germline CDR1 is MGHRA and CDR2 is YSYEKL. Original analysis: The authors estimated nucleated cell counts from reference gene primer amplification. TCRdb's copy holds only in-frame clones and misses some; the assay was immunoSEQ multiplex PCR. V and J calls and clone size are copied from that table; D and trimming were computed from the DNA. In the table there are about 480,000 clones, 85% to 90% of which are singletons. The study assigned cohorts using participant-reported clinical history. Each recovered donor of Cohort 3 presented with two negative PCRs, clearance, or symptom resolution.

The sample consisted of PBMCs or T cells enriched from blood (not recorded which). The origin of this receptor is a woman in her thirties or forties who had recovered from COVID-19. The V and J genes are TRBV4-1 and TRBJ2-5, with D perhaps TRBD1 (6 bases). In DNA form, the CDR3 reads TGCGCCAGCAGCCATCCTGGGGGCGGTCAAGAGACCCAGTACTTC. It yields the protein CASSHPGGGQETQYF.